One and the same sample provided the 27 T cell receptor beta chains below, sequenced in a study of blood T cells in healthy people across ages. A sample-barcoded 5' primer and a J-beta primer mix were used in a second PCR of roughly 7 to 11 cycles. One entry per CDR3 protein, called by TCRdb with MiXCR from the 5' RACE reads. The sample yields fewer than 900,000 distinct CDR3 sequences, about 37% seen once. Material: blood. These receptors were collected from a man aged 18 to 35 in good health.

Here the CDR3 DNA reads TGTGCCATCAGTAAAGGGGGCGCAACCGGGGAGCTGTTTTTT. Protein product: CAISKGGATGELFF. The rearrangement links TRBV10-3 to TRBJ2-2; 7 bases map to TRBD1. The CDR3 runs to 14 residues. The V segment lost 5 bases and the J segment 5 bases; nucleotides outside the gene matches: 5. Germline loops: CDR1 ENHRY, CDR2 SYGVKD.

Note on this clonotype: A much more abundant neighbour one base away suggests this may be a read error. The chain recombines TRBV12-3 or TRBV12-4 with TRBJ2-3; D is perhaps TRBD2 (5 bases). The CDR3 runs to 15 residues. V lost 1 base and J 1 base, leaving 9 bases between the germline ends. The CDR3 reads CASSLGSVRTDTQYF. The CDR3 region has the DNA TGTGCCAGCAGTTTAGGTAGCGTCCGCACAGATACGCAGTATTTT.

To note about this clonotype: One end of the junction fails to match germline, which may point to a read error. CDR3: CAGSYSPGNSGEQYF. CDR3 coding DNA: TGTGCCGGCAGCTACTCCCCAGGGAACTCTGGCGAGCAGTACTTC. J is TRBJ2-7 and V is TRBV7-2; D might be TRBD1 (5 bases). Germline V gene data show CDR1 as SGHTA and CDR2 as FQGNSA. CDR3 length equals 15 residues. Combining the CDR3 with reference TRBV7-2 and TRBJ2-7 gives the whole variable domain GAGVSQSPSNKVTEKGKDVELRCDPISGHTALYWYRQSLGQGLEFLIYFQGNSAPDKSGLPSDRFSAERTGGSVSTLTIQRTQQEDSAVYLCAGSYSPGNSGEQYFGPGTRLTVT.

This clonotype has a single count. The CDR3 sequence is CSARIRTTLNTEAFF. The CDR3 DNA reads as TGCAGTGCAAGGATTCGGACGACCCTGAACACTGAAGCTTTCTTT. The chain is built from TRBV20-1 and TRBJ1-1; D unclear. The CDR3 runs to 15 residues. Trimming left V 6 bases short and J 0 bases short, with 17 bases between. Germline lookup yields CDR1 DFQATT and CDR2 SNEGSKA (reference sequence).

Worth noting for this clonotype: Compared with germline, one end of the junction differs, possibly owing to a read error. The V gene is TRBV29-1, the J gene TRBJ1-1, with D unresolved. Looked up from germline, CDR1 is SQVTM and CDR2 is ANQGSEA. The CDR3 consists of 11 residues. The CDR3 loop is CSGEHQTEAFF. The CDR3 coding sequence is TGCAGCGGTGAACACCAGACTGAAGCTTTCTTT.

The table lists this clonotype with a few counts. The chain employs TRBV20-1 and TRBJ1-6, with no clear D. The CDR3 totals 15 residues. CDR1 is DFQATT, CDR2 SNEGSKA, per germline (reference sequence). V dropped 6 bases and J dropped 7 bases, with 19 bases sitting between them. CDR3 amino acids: CSAPNARGGNSPLHF. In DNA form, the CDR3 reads TGCAGTGCACCGAATGCCCGGGGAGGAAATTCACCCCTCCACTTT.

In DNA, the CDR3 is TGTGCCGAGCGGTCCCAGGGTCGGTCCTACGAGCAGTACTTC. The encoded protein is CAERSQGRSYEQYF. The rearrangement uses TRBV28 and TRBJ2-7; either TRBD1 or TRBD2 may supply D (5 bases each). This CDR3 region has 14 residues. Germline loops: CDR1 MDHEN, CDR2 SYDVKM. V shed 11 bases and J shed 1 base, with 18 bases lying between them. The full variable domain, its missing parts supplied by reference TRBV28 and TRBJ2-7, is DVKVTQSSRYLVKRTGEKVFLECVQDMDHENMFWYRQDPGLGLRLIYFSYDVKMKEKGDIPEGYSVSREKKERFSLILESASTNQTSMYLCAERSQGRSYEQYFGPGTRLTVT.

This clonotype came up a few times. For the CDR3, the DNA is TGTGCCAGCAGCCCCACGACAAGAAACTATGGCTACACCTTC. Its translation: CASSPTTRNYGYTF. The gene calls are TRBV7-9 and TRBJ1-2; D gene uncertain. The V gene lost 5 bases and the J gene lost 2 bases, with 12 bases spanning the gap. The CDR3 is made up of 14 amino acids. Germline CDR1 SEHNR, CDR2 FQNEAQ (reference sequence).

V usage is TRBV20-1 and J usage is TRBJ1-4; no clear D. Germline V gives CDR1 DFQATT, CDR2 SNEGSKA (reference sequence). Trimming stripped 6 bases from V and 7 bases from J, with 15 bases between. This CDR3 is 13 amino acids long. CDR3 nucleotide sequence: TGCAGTGCCAGAAACGTCCTCGGTGAAAAACTGTTTTTT. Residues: CSARNVLGEKLFF.

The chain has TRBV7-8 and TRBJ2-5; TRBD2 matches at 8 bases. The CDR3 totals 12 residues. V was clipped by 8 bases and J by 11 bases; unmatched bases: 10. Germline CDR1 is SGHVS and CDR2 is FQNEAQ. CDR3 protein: CASERSGGEQYF. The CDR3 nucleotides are TGTGCCAGCGAGAGGAGCGGGGGTGAGCAGTACTTC.

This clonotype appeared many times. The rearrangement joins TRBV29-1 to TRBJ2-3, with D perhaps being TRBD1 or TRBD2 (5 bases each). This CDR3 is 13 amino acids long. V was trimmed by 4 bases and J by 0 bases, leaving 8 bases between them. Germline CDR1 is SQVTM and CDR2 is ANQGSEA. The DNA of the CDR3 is TGCAGCGTTGGACGGGACAGCACAGATACGCAGTATTTT. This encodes CSVGRDSTDTQYF.

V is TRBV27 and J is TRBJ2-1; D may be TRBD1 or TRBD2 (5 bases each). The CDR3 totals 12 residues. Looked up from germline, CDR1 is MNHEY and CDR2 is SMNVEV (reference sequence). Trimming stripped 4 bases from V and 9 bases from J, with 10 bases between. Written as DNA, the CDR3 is TGTGCCAGCAGTTGGAGTGGGGGTGAGCAGTTCTTC. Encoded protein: CASSWSGGEQFF.

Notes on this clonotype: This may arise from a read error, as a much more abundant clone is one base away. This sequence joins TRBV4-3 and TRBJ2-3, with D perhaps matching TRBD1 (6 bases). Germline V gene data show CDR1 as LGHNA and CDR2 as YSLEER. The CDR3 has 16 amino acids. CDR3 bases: TGCGCCAGCAGCCGAGAAGGGGGTCCGCTCACAGATGCGCAGTATTTT. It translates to CASSREGGPLTDAQYF.

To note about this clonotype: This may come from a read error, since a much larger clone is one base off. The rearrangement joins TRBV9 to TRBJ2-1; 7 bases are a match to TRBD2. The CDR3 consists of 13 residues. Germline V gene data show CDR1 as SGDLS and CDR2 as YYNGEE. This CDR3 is CASSDWDYNEQLF. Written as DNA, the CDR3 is TGTGCCAGCAGCGACTGGGACTACAATGAGCAGTTATTC. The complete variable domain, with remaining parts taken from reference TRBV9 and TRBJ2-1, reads DSGVTQTPKHLITATGQRVTLRCSPRSGDLSVYWYQQSLDQGLQFLIQYYNGEERAKGNILERFSAQQFPDLHSELNLSSLELGDSALYFCASSDWDYNEQLFGPGTRLTVL.

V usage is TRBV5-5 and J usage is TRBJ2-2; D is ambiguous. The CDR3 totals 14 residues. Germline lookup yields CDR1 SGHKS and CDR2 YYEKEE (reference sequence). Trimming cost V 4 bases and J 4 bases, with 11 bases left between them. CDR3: CASSPNIRTGELFF. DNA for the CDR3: TGTGCCAGCAGCCCCAATATTCGCACCGGGGAGCTGTTTTTT. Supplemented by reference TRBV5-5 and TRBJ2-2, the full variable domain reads DAGVTQSPTHLIKTRGQQVTLRCSPISGHKSVSWYQQVLGQGPQFIFQYYEKEERGRGNFPDRFSARQFPNYSSELNVNALLLGDSALYLCASSPNIRTGELFFGEGSRLTVL.

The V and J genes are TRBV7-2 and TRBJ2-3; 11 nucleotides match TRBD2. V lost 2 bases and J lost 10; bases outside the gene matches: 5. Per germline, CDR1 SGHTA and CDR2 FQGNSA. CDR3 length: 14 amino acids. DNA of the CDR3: TGTGCCAGCAGCTTATCACTAGCGGGGGCCCCGCAGTATTTT. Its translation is CASSLSLAGAPQYF.

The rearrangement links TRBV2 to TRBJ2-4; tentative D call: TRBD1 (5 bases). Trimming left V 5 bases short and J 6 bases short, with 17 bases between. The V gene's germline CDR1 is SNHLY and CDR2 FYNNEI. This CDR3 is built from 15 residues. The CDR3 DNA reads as TGTGCCAGCAGTTATATTGCTCAGGGTGGAAACATTCAGTACTTC. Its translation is CASSYIAQGGNIQYF.

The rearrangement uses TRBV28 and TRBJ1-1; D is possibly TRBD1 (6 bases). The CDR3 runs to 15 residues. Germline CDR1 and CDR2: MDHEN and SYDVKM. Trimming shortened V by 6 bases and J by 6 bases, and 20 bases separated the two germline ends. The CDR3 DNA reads TGTGCCAGCAGCCGCCGCCAAGGGGGGGCAGCTGAAGCTTTCTTT. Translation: CASSRRQGGAAEAFF.

Written as DNA, the CDR3 is TGCAGTGCAACACGGCGGGCCGCCTATGGCTACACCTTC. Its protein product is CSATRRAAYGYTF. This chain links TRBV20-1 with TRBJ1-2, with D unclear. Trimming pared 6 bases from V and 4 bases from J, leaving 15 bases between. In germline, CDR1 is DFQATT, CDR2 SNEGSKA (reference sequence). The CDR3 extends over 13 amino acids.

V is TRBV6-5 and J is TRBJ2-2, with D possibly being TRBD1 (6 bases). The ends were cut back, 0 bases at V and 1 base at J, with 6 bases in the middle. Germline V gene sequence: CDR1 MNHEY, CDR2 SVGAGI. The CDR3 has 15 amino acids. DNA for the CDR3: TGTGCCAGCAGTTACTCGGACAGGAACACCGGGGAGCTGTTTTTT. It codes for CASSYSDRNTGELFF.

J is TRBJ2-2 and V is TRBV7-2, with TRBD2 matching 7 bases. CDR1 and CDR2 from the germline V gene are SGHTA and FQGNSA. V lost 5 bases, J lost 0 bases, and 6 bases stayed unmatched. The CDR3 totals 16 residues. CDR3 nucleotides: TGTGCCAGCAGCCCATGGACTAGTGCGAACACCGGGGAGCTGTTTTTT. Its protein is CASSPWTSANTGELFF.

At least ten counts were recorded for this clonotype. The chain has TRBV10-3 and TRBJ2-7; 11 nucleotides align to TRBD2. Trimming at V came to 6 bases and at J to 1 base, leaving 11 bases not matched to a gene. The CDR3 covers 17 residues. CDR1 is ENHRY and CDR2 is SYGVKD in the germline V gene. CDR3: CAIRDVAGGLPSYEQYF. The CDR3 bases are TGTGCCATCAGAGATGTAGCGGGGGGGCTTCCATCCTACGAGCAGTACTTC.

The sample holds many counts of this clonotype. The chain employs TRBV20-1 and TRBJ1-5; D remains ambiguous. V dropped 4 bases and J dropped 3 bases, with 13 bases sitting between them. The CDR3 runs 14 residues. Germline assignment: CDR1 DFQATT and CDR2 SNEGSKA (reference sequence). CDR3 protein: CSAKDAPFNQPQHF. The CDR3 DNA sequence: TGCAGTGCTAAGGACGCGCCTTTCAATCAGCCCCAGCATTTT.

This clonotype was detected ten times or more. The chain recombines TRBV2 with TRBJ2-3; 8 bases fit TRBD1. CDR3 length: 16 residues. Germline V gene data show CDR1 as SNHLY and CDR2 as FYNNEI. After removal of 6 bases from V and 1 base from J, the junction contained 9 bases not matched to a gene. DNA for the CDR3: TGTGCCAGCAGCATTCACTCAGGGGGCCGCACAGATACGCAGTATTTT. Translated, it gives CASSIHSGGRTDTQYF.

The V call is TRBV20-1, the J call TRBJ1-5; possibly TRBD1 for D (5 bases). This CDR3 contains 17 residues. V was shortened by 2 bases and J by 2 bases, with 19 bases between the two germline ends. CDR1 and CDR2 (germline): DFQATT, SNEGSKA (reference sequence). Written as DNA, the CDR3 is TGCAGTGCTAGACTAGGGGCAGGGAATTGGGGCAATCAGCCCCAGCATTTT. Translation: CSARLGAGNWGNQPQHF.

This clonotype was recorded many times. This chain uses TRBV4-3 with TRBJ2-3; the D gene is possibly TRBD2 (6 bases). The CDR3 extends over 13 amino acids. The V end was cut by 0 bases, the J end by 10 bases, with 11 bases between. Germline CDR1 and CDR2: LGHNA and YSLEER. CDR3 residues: CASSQDGGGSQYF. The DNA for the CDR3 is TGCGCCAGCAGCCAAGATGGTGGGGGGTCGCAGTATTTT.

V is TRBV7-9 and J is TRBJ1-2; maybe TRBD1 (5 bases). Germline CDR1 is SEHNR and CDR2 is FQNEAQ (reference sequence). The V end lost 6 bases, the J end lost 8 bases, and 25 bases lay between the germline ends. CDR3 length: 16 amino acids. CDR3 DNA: TGTGCCAGCAGTTCCCCCAACCTCGACAGTCGCACAGGCTACACCTTC. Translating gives CASSSPNLDSRTGYTF.